These T cell receptor beta chains were read from a single sample in a study of blood T cell repertoires in COVID-19. The repertoire was sequenced with immunoSEQ multiplex PCR; TCRdb's copy has only in-frame clones and lacks some. The table has around 250,000 clones, 75% to 90% seen once; the top ten hold roughly 0.92%. The sequenced material came from peripheral blood. All receptors derive from a woman in her 40s who had recovered from COVID-19. CDR3s leave out the opening cysteine and the closing phenylalanine or tryptophan. A D gene is named only where the DNA matches it firmly.

>TRBJ2-3|TRBV30|-
AWEGGGADTQY
>TRBJ2-3|TRBV15|-
ATSRDRGADTQY
>TRBJ2-7|TRBV9|-
ASSPNRAGFGEQY
>TRBJ1-5|TRBV16|-
ASSQSAGNQPQH
>TRBJ1-5|TRBV10-3|TRBD1
AISGGQSNQPQH
>TRBJ1-3|TRBV6-6|-
ASSYEGSSGNTIY
>TRBJ2-2|TRBV5-5|TRBD2
ASSLAGEGELF
>TRBJ2-5|TRBV5-5|TRBD2
ASSSRGGETQY
>TRBJ1-2|TRBV10-2|-
ARKMGWTDKSHYGYT
>TRBJ1-1|TRBV12-3/TRBV12-4|-
ASSFLTYTEAF
>TRBJ2-7|TRBV5-1|TRBD2
ASSLGLAGASEQY
>TRBJ2-7|TRBV27|-
ASRTYEQY
>TRBJ1-3|TRBV3-1/TRBV3-2|-
ASSQDVGGAGSGNTIY
>TRBJ1-4|TRBV2|TRBD1
ASSESTGTGQEKLF
>TRBJ2-5|TRBV7-2|-
ASSLGLFETQY
>TRBJ1-5|TRBV15|-
ATSSLTGSNQPQH
>TRBJ1-4|TRBV21-1|-
ASSPKTRGKTRSEKLF
>TRBJ2-7|TRBV24-1|-
ATSDKSSWAYEQY
>TRBJ1-5|TRBV4-2|-
ASSQEQGYQPQH
>TRBJ2-1|TRBV6-5|TRBD2
ASSYERESLNEQF
>TRBJ1-1|TRBV5-1|TRBD1
ASSLGAGGEAF
>TRBJ1-6|TRBV10-3|TRBD1
AISPDRINSPLH
>TRBJ2-3|TRBV5-1|TRBD2
ASSLGTSASTDTQY
>TRBJ2-5|TRBV12-5|TRBD2
ASGWGTSGILGETQY
>TRBJ2-5|TRBV19|-
ASSMTAGGETQY
>TRBJ2-7|TRBV15|TRBD2
ATSSLAGAPYEQY
>TRBJ2-3|TRBV6-4|TRBD2
ASEIIAGDFADTQY
>TRBJ2-7|TRBV4-1|-
ASSREGGFNTYEQY
>TRBJ2-1|TRBV18|TRBD2
ASSPPAGGLGNEQF
>TRBJ1-3|TRBV24-1|-
ATQAGPSPGNTIY
>TRBJ1-4|TRBV28|TRBD1
ASSILTGVNEKLF
>TRBJ2-7|TRBV5-1|-
ASSLDRREQY
>TRBJ2-1|TRBV5-4|TRBD2
ASSLGTSGNNEQF
>TRBJ2-1|TRBV5-1|-
ASSSAAVGGSGNEQF
>TRBJ2-5|TRBV11-2|-
ASSLSQQETQY
>TRBJ2-1|TRBV5-1|TRBD2
ASSLRGVGRGDNEQF
>TRBJ1-5|TRBV19|-
AAWGGAINQPQH
>TRBJ2-7|TRBV5-4|TRBD2
ASSRPGLAGGLEQY
>TRBJ2-1|TRBV30|TRBD2
AWEGLAGKNEQF
>TRBJ2-1|TRBV5-1|TRBD2
ASSSGLVGEQF
>TRBJ1-5|TRBV20-1|-
SASVGAPLNQPQH
>TRBJ2-3|TRBV6-5|-
ASSSNTDTQY
>TRBJ2-1|TRBV27|TRBD1
ASSLWGQTYNEQF
>TRBJ2-7|TRBV7-8|-
ASSLEEAALYEQY
>TRBJ2-5|TRBV9|TRBD2
ASSVGAGGTILETQY
>TRBJ1-3|TRBV30|TRBD1
AWSTGGLSSGNTIY
>TRBJ2-3|TRBV11-2|TRBD2
ASSLVGSGLAGTDTQY
>TRBJ2-7|TRBV29-1|-
SVEDPAYEQY
>TRBJ2-7|TRBV2|TRBD2
ASSDATSGYYEQY